This is a list of T cell receptor beta chains from one sample in a study of cytomegalovirus exposure and HLA in healthy donors. Repertoires were generated with immunoSEQ multiplex PCR, while TCRdb's copy carries only in-frame clones and drops some. The table includes roughly 140,000 clones, over 60% detected once. Input material: PBMCs. These receptor sequences come from a woman in her 30s in good health and CMV-seropositive. Both conserved end residues are part of each CDR3. Fields, in order: J gene, V gene, clone size, D gene, CDR3 protein, CDR3 DNA. A D gene is named only where the DNA matches it firmly. Clone size appears in some rows only: once, few, many, or a class for an expanded clone.

J gene: TRBJ1-2; V gene: TRBV4-2; clone size: .; D gene: TRBD1; CDR3 protein: CASSQGPTGGGYTF; CDR3 DNA: TGTGCCAGCAGCCAGGGCCCGACAGGGGGCGGCTACACCTTC
J gene: TRBJ1-5; V gene: TRBV27; clone size: .; D gene: .; CDR3 protein: CASSSSGAWEPQHF; CDR3 DNA: TGTGCCAGCAGTTCGTCAGGGGCGTGGGAGCCCCAGCATTTT
J gene: TRBJ1-6; V gene: TRBV5-6; clone size: .; D gene: .; CDR3 protein: CASGDTDGNSPLHF; CDR3 DNA: TGTGCCAGCGGAGATACGGACGGGAATTCCCCCCTCCACTTT
J gene: TRBJ2-5; V gene: TRBV9; clone size: .; D gene: .; CDR3 protein: CASSVFREETQYF; CDR3 DNA: TGTGCCAGCAGCGTATTCAGGGAAGAGACCCAGTACTTC
J gene: TRBJ1-1; V gene: TRBV6-4; clone size: .; D gene: .; CDR3 protein: CASSDTGFTEAFF; CDR3 DNA: TGTGCCAGCAGTGACACAGGGTTCACTGAAGCTTTCTTT
J gene: TRBJ2-3; V gene: TRBV2; clone size: .; D gene: TRBD1; CDR3 protein: CASSGQGGTDTQYF; CDR3 DNA: TGTGCCAGCAGTGGACAGGGAGGCACAGATACGCAGTATTTT
J gene: TRBJ2-3; V gene: TRBV5-1; clone size: few; D gene: .; CDR3 protein: CASSLAGRAVNTDTQYF; CDR3 DNA: TGCGCCAGCAGCTTGGCCGGGCGGGCGGTGAACACAGATACGCAGTATTTT
J gene: TRBJ1-5; V gene: TRBV10-2; clone size: .; D gene: .; CDR3 protein: CASSDSQGRRQPQHF; CDR3 DNA: TGCGCCAGCAGTGATAGTCAGGGTAGACGGCAGCCCCAGCATTTT
J gene: TRBJ1-3; V gene: TRBV5-6; clone size: .; D gene: .; CDR3 protein: CASSLSSGAGNTIYF; CDR3 DNA: TGTGCCAGCAGCTTGTCTTCCGGGGCTGGAAACACCATATATTTT
J gene: TRBJ2-3; V gene: TRBV9; clone size: .; D gene: TRBD1; CDR3 protein: CASSTQGTDTQYF; CDR3 DNA: TGTGCCAGCAGCACACAGGGGACAGATACGCAGTATTTT
J gene: TRBJ1-1; V gene: TRBV27; clone size: few; D gene: TRBD1; CDR3 protein: CASSLRGRDTEAFF; CDR3 DNA: TGTGCCAGCAGTCTCAGGGGGCGCGACACTGAAGCTTTCTTT
J gene: TRBJ1-2; V gene: TRBV6-1; clone size: .; D gene: TRBD1; CDR3 protein: CASSITPQGVGYTF; CDR3 DNA: TGTGCCAGCAGTATCACCCCGCAGGGGGTAGGCTACACCTTC